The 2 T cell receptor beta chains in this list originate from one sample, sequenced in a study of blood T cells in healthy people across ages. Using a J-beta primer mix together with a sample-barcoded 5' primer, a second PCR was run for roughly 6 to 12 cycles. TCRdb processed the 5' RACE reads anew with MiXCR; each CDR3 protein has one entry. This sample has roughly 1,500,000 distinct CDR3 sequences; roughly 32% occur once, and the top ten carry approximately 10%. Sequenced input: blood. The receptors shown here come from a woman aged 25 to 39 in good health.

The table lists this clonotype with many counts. The CDR3 region is CSVEAGQGGRNEQFF. In DNA, the CDR3 is TGCAGCGTTGAAGCCGGACAGGGGGGCAGGAATGAGCAGTTCTTC. The V and J genes are TRBV29-1 and TRBJ2-1; 10 bases are shared with TRBD1. Germline V gene sequence: CDR1 SQVTM, CDR2 ANQGSEA. The V gene end was trimmed by 1 base and the J gene end by 7 bases; junction bases not matched to a gene: 7. The CDR3 length is 15 residues.

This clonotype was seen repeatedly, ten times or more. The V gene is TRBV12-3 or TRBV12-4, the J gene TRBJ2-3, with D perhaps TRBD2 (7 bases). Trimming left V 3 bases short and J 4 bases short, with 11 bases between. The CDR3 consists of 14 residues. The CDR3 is CASSLGGQADTQYF. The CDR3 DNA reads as TGTGCCAGCAGTTTGGGGGGGCAGGCAGATACGCAGTATTTT.